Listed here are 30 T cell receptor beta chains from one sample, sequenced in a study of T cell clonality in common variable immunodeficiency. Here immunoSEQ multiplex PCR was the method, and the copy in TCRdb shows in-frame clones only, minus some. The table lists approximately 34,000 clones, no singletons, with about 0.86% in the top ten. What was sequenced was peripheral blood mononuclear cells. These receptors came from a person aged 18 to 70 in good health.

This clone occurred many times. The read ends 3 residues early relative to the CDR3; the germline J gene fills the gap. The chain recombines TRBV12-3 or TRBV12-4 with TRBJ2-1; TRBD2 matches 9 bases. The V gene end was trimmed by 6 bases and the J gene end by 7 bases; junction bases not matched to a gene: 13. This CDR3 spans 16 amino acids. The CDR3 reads CASSLSGGRARNEQFF. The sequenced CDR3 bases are TGTGCCAGCAGCCTTTCTGGCGGGAGGGCCAGGAATGAG.

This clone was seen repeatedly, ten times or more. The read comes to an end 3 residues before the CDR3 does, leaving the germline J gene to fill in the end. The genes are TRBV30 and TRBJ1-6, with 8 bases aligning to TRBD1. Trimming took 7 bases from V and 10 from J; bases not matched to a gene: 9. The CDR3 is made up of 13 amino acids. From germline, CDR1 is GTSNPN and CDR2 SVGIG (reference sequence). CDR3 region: CAYSGQGGSPLHF. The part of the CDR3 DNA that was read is TGTGCCTACTCCGGACAGGGAGGGTCACCC.

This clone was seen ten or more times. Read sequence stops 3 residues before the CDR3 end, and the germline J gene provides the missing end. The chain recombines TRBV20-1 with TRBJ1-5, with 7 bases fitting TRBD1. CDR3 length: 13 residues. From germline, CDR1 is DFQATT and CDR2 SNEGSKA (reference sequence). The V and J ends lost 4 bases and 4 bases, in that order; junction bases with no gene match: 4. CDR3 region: CSAIGRGNQPQHF. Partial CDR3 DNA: TGCAGTGCTATCGGCAGGGGGAATCAGCCC.

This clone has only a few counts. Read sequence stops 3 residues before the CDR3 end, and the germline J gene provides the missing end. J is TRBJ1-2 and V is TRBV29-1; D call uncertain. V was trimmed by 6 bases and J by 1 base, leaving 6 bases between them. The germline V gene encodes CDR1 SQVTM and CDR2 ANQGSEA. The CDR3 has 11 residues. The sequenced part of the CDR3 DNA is TGCAGCGTAGCACTTAACTATGGC. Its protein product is CSVALNYG. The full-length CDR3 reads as CSVALNYGYTF.

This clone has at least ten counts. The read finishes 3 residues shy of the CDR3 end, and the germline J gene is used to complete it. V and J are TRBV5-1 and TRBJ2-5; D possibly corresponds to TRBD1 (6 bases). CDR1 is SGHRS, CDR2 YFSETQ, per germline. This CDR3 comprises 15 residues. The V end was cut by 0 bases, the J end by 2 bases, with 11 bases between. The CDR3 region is CASSLGQVSQETQYF. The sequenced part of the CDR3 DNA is TGCGCCAGCAGCTTGGGACAGGTATCTCAAGAGACC.

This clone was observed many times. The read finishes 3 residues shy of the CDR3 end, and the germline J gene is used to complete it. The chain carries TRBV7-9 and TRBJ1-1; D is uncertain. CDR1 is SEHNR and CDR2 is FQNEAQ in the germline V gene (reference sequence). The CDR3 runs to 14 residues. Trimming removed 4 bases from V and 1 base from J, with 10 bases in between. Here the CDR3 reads CASSSEARNTEAFF. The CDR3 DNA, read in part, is TGTGCCAGCAGCTCCGAGGCACGGAACACTGAA. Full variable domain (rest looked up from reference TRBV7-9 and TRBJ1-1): DTGVSQNPRHKITKRGQNVTFRCDPISEHNRLYWYRQTLGQGPEFLTYFQNEAQLEKSRLLSDRFSAERPKGSFSTLEIQRTEQGDSAMYLCASSSEARNTEAFFGQGTRLTVV.

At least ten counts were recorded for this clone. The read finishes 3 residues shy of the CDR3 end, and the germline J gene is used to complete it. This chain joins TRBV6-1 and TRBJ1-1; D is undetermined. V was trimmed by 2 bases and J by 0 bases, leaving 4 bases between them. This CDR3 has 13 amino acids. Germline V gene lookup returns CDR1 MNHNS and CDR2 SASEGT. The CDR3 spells CASSEHLNTEAFF. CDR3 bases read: TGTGCCAGCAGTGAACATCTGAACACTGAA.

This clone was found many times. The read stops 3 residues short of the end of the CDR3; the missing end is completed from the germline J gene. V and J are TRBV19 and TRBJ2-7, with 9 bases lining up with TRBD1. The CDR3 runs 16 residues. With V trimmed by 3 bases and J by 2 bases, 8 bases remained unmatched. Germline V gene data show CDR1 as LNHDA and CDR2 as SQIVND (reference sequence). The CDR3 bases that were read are TGTGCCAGTAGTATCAGGGCGGGACAGGGTCCCTACGAG. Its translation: CASSIRAGQGPYE. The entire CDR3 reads CASSIRAGQGPYEQYF.

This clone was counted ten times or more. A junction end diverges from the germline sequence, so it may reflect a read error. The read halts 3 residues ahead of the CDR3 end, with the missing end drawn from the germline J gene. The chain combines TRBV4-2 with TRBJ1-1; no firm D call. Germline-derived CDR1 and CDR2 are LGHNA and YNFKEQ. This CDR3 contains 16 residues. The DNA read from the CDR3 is TGCGCCAGCAGCCAAGGGCTAGGCAGAGAGAACACTGAA. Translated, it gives CASSQGLGRENTE. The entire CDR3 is CASSQGLGRENTEAFF.

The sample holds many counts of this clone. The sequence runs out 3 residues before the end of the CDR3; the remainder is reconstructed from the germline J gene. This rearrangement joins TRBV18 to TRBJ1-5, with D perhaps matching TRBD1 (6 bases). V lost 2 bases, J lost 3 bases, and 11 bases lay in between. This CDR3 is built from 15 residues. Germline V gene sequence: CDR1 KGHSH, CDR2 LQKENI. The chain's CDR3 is CASSPETGNNQPQHF. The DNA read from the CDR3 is TGTGCCAGCTCACCAGAGACAGGTAACAATCAGCCC. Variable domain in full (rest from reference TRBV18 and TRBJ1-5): NAGVMQNPRHLVRRRGQEARLRCSPMKGHSHVYWYRQLPEEGLKFMVYLQKENIIDESGMPKERFSAEFPKEGPSILRIQQVVRGDSAAYFCASSPETGNNQPQHFGDGTRLSIL.

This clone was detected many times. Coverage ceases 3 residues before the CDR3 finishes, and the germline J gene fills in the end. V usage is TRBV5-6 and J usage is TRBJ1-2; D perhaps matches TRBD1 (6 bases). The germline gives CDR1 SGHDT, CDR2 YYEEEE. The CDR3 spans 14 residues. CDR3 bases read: TGTGCCAGCAGCAAGGACAGTATGTCGGGGGGC. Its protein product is CASSKDSMSGG. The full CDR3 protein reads CASSKDSMSGGYTF.

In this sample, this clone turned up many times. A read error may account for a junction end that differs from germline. CDR3 sequence: CASSLDYTETQYF. CDR3 DNA (partial): TGTGCTAGCAGCTTAGACTATACGGAGACC. This chain joins TRBV7-7 and TRBJ2-5, with D possibly being TRBD2 (5 bases). The read ends 3 residues before the CDR3 terminus; that terminus is restored from the germline J gene. The CDR3 loop spans 13 amino acids. Germline CDR1 is SSHAT and CDR2 is FNYEAQ (reference sequence).

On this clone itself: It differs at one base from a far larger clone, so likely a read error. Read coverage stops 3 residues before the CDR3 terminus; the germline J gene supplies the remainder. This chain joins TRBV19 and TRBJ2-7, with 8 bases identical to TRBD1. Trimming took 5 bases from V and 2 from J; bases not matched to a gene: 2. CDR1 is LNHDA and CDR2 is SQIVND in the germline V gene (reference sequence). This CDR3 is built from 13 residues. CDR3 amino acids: CASSPGQAYEQYF. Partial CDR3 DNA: TGTGCCAGTAGTCCGGGACAGGCCTACGAG.

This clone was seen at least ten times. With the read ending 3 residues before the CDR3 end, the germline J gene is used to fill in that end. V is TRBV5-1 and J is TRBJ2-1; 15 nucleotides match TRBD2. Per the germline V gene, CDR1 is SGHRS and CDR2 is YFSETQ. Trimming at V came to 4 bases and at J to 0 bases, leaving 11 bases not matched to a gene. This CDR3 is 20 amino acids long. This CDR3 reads CASSPRTSGGDKSSYNEQFF. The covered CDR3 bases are TGCGCCAGCAGCCCCAGGACTAGCGGGGGGGATAAGAGCTCCTACAATGAG.

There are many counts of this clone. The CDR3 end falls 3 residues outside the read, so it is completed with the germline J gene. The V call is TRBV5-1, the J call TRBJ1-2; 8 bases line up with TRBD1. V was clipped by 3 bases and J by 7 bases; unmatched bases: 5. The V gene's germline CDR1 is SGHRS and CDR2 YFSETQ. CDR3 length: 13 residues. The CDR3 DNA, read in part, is TGCGCCAGCAGCTGGACAGGGTCTAGTGGC. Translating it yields CASSWTGSSG. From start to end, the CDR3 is CASSWTGSSGYTF.

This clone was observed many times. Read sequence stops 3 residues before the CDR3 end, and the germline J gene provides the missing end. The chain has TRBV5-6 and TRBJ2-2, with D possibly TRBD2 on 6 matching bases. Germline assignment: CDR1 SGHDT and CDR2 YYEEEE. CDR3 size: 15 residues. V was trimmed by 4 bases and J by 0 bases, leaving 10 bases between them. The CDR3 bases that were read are TGTGCCAGCAGCCGCGGGACTTCGAACACCGGGGAG. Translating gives CASSRGTSNTGE. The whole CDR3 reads CASSRGTSNTGELFF.

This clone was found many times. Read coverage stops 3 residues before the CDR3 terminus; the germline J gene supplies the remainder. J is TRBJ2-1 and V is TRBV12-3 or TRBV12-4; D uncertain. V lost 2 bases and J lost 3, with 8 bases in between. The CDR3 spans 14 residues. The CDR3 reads CASSLNSHYNEQFF. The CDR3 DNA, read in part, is TGTGCCAGCAGTTTAAACAGTCACTACAATGAG.

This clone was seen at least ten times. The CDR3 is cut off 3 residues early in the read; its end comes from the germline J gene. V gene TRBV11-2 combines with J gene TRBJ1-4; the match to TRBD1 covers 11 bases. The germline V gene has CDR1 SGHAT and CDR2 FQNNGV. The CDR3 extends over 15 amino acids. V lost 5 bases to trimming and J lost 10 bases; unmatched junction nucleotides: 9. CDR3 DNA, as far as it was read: TGTGCCAGCAGCGGACGGACAGGGGGCTTAGGAAAA. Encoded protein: CASSGRTGGLGK. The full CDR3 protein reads CASSGRTGGLGKLFF.

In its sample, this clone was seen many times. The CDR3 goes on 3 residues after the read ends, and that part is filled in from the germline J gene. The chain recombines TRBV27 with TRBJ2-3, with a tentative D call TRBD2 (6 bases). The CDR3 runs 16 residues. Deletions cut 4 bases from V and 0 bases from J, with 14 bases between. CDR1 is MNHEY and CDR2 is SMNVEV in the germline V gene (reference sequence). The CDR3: CASSSGLHASTDTQYF. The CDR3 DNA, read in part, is TGTGCCAGCAGTTCGGGACTTCACGCTAGCACAGATACG.

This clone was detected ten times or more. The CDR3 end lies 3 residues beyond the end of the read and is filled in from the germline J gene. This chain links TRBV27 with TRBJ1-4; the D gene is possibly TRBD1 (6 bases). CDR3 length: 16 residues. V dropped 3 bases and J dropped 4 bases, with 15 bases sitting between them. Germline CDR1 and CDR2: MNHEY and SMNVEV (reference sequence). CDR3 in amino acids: CASSLWGGGLNEKLFF. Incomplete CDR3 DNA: TGTGCCAGCAGTTTGTGGGGCGGGGGGCTTAATGAAAAA.

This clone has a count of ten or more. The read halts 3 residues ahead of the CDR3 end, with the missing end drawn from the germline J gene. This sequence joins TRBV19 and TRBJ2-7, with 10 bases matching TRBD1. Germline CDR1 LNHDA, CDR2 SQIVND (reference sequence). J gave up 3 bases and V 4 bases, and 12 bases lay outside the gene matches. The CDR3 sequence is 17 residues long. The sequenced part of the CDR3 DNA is TGTGCCAGTAGTAACCTTTGGGGACAGGGGAGGTTCTACGAG. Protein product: CASSNLWGQGRFYE. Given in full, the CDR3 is CASSNLWGQGRFYEQYF.

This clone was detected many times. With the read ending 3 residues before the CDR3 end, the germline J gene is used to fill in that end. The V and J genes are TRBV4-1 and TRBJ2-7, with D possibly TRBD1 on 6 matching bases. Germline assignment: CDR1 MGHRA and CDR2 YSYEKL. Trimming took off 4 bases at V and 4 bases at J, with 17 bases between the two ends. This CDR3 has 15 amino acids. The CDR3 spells CASSPTQGFAYEQYF. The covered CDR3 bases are TGCGCCAGCAGCCCTACTCAGGGGTTTGCTTACGAG.

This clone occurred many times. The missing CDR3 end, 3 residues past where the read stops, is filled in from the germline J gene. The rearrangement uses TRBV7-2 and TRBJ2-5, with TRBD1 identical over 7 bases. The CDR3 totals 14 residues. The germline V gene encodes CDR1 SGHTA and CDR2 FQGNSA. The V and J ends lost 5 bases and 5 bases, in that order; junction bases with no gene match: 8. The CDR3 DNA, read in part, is TGTGCCAGCAGCCTTCCGACAGGGATCGAGACC. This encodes CASSLPTGIET. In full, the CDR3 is CASSLPTGIETQYF. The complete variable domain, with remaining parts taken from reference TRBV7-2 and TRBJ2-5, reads GAGVSQSPSNKVTEKGKDVELRCDPISGHTALYWYRQSLGQGLEFLIYFQGNSAPDKSGLPSDRFSAERTGGSVSTLTIQRTQQEDSAVYLCASSLPTGIETQYFGPGTRLLVL.

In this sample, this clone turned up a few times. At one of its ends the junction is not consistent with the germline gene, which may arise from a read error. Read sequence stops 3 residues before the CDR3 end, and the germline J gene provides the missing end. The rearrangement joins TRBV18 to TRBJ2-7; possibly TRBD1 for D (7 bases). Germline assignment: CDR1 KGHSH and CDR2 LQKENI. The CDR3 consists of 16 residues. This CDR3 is CASSPPTGRSSYEQYF. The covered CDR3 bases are TGCGCCAGCTCACCCCCGACAGGGAGGAGCTCCTACGAG.

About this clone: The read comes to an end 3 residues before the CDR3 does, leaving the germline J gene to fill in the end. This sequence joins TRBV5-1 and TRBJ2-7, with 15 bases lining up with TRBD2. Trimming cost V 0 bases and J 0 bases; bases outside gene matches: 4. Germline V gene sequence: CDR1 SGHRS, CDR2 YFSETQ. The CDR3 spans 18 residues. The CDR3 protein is CASSLDGLAGGSSYEQYF. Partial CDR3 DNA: TGCGCCAGCAGCTTGGACGGACTAGCGGGGGGGAGCTCCTACGAG.

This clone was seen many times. The CDR3 is CSVLVTGGLFEQYF. The part of the CDR3 DNA that was read is TGCAGCGTTCTAGTGACAGGGGGCCTATTCGAG. The chain links TRBV29-1 to TRBJ2-7; 10 nucleotides agree with TRBD1. The sequenced fragment ends 3 residues before the CDR3 boundary, so the rest is inferred from the germline J gene. Germline-derived CDR1 and CDR2 are SQVTM and ANQGSEA. This CDR3 comprises 14 residues. J lost 6 bases, V lost 5 bases, and 10 bases had no gene match.

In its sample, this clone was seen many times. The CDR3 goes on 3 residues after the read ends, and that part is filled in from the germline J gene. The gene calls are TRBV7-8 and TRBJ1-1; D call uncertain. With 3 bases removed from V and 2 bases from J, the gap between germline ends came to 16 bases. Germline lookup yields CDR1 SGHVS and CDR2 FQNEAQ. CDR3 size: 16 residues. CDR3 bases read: TGTGCCAGCAGCTTCGCGGGAGCAGAGACAAACACTGAA. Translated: CASSFAGAETNTE. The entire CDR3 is CASSFAGAETNTEAFF. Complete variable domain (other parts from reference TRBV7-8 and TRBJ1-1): GAGVSQSPRYKVAKRGQDVALRCDPISGHVSLFWYQQALGQGPEFLTYFQNEAQLDKSGLPSDRFFAERPEGSVSTLKIQRTQQEDSAVYLCASSFAGAETNTEAFFGQGTRLTVV.

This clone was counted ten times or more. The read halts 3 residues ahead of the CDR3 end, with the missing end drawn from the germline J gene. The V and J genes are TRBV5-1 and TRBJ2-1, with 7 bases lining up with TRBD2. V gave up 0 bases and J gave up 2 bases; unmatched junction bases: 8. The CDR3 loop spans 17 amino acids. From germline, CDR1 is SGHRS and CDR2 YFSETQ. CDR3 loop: CASSLAVYGGTYNEQFF. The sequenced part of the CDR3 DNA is TGCGCCAGCAGCTTGGCCGTCTACGGGGGGACCTACAATGAG. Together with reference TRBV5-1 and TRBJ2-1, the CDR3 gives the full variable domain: KAGVTQTPRYLIKTRGQQVTLSCSPISGHRSVSWYQQTPGQGLQFLFEYFSETQRNKGNFPGRFSGRQFSNSRSEMNVSTLELGDSALYLCASSLAVYGGTYNEQFFGPGTRLTVL.

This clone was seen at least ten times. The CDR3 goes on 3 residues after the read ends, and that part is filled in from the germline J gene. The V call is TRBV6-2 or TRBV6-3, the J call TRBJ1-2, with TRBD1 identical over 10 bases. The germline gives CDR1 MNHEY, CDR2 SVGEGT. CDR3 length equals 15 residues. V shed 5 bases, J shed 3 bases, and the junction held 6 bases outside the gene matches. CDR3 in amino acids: CASSRGQGVYYGYTF. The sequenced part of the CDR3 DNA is TGTGCCAGCAGTCGAGGACAGGGGGTCTACTATGGC.

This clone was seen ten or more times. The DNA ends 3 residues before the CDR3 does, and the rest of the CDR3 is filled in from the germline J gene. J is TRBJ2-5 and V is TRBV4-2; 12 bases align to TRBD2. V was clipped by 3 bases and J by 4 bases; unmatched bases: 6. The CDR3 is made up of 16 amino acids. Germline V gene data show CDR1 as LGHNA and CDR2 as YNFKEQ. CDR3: CASSQRTSGARETQYF. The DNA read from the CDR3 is TGTGCCAGCAGCCAGAGGACTAGCGGGGCGAGAGAGACC.